The 4 T cell receptor beta chains presented below share a single source sample, sequenced in a study of blood T cell repertoires in COVID-19. Clones were sequenced by immunoSEQ multiplex PCR, and TCRdb holds only the in-frame ones, with some missing. The data hold about 300,000 clones, with around 90% observed a single time. The sequencing input was PBMCs or T cells enriched from blood (not recorded which). These receptors originate from a woman aged 25 to 39 who had recovered from COVID-19.

The rearrangement links TRBV27 to TRBJ1-3, with 9 bases fitting TRBD1. Germline values: CDR1 MNHEY, CDR2 SMNVEV (reference sequence). The V and J ends lost 0 bases and 4 bases, in that order; junction bases with no gene match: 7. This CDR3 contains 17 residues. CDR3 sequence: CASSLSGTGGTGNTIYF. CDR3 DNA: TGTGCCAGCAGTTTATCGGGTACAGGGGGCACGGGAAACACCATATATTTT.

Written as DNA, the CDR3 is TGTGCCAGCAGCTCCCGCCCGGGACAGGGGATTCCGTCCTACGAGCAGTACTTC. Residues: CASSSRPGQGIPSYEQYF. The chain combines TRBV7-6 with TRBJ2-7; TRBD1 matches 10 bases. The CDR3 is made up of 18 amino acids. Germline V gene lookup returns CDR1 SGHVS and CDR2 FNYEAQ. The junction had 13 bases not matched to a gene; V was cut back by 4 bases and J by 1 base.

The V call is TRBV2, the J call TRBJ2-7; no clear D gene. There are 12 residues in the CDR3. Germline CDR1 is SNHLY and CDR2 is FYNNEI. Trimming removed 5 bases at V and 3 bases at J, with 8 bases between. CDR3 region: CASSPTDYEQYF. CDR3 DNA sequence: TGTGCCAGCAGTCCAACAGACTACGAGCAGTACTTC.

This clone came up a few times. The chain carries TRBV7-2 and TRBJ1-6; D might be TRBD1 (6 bases). Germline V CDR1 and CDR2: SGHTA, FQGNSA. The CDR3 contains 15 residues. V lost 7 bases and J 9 bases, leaving 19 bases between the germline ends. The CDR3 nucleotides read TGTGCCAGCACCGTGACAGGACCCTCGGGTTCACCCCTCCACTTT. Protein: CASTVTGPSGSPLHF.